The next 30 T cell receptor beta chains were all read from a single sample in a study of T cell responses to AZD1222 COVID-19 vaccine. Here immunoSEQ multiplex PCR was the method, and the copy in TCRdb shows in-frame clones only, minus some. The table includes 100,000 to 150,000 clones, approximately 88% detected once. The starting material was peripheral blood, obtained on day 0 of MenACWY control vaccination. The receptors originated from an adult in good health.

The chain has TRBV28 and TRBJ1-2, with D unclear. The length of the CDR3 is 14 residues. Germline assignment: CDR1 MDHEN and CDR2 SYDVKM. The V end was cut by 6 bases, the J end by 2 bases, with 13 bases between. Here the CDR3 DNA reads TGTGCCAGCAGCCAAATAGACGGAAACTATGGCTACACCTTC. Protein sequence: CASSQIDGNYGYTF.

This clone is judged medium-sized (0.01 to 0.1%). This sequence joins TRBV2 and TRBJ1-3; a possible D gene is TRBD1 (6 bases). The germline V gene has CDR1 SNHLY and CDR2 FYNNEI. V lost 9 bases, J lost 0 bases, and 12 bases lay in between. This CDR3 has 14 residues. CDR3 loop: CARRTAISGNTIYF. CDR3 nucleotide sequence: TGTGCCAGGCGGACAGCTATCTCTGGAAACACCATATATTTT.

V and J are TRBV28 and TRBJ1-2; D unresolved. Germline CDR1 reads MDHEN; CDR2 reads SYDVKM. The CDR3 runs to 11 residues. The V and J ends lost 4 bases and 7 bases respectively, with 7 bases between them. CDR3 amino acids: CASSSTLGYTF. The CDR3 DNA sequence: TGTGCCAGCAGTTCCACTCTTGGCTACACCTTC.

Only a few counts were recorded for this clone. This chain uses TRBV28 with TRBJ2-5; no reliable D call. The CDR3 consists of 12 residues. V dropped 6 bases and J dropped 1 base, with 6 bases sitting between them. Germline V gene sequence: CDR1 MDHEN, CDR2 SYDVKM. This chain's CDR3 is CASSSIQETQYF. The CDR3 DNA is TGTGCCAGCAGCTCAATCCAAGAGACCCAGTACTTC.

The chain combines TRBV7-9 with TRBJ2-7; 8 bases are shared with TRBD2. The CDR3 covers 19 residues. V shed 5 bases and J 2 bases; nucleotides not matched to a gene: 20. Germline loops: CDR1 SEHNR, CDR2 FQNEAQ (reference sequence). The CDR3 region is CASSPRPGLAGWGTYEQYF. The CDR3 DNA follows: TGTGCCAGCAGCCCCCGACCAGGACTAGCAGGATGGGGAACCTACGAGCAGTACTTC.

The chain has TRBV7-9 and TRBJ1-5, with 8 positions matching TRBD1. CDR1 SEHNR and CDR2 FQNEAQ come from the germline V gene (reference sequence). The CDR3 sequence is 16 residues long. V lost 4 bases and J lost 3; bases outside the gene matches: 8. The CDR3 DNA sequence: TGTGCCAGCAGCTCTACGACAGGGGCCCCCAATCAGCCCCAGCATTTT. Amino acid sequence: CASSSTTGAPNQPQHF.

This chain joins TRBV5-4 and TRBJ2-3; unclear D gene. V dropped 4 bases and J dropped 4 bases, with 10 bases sitting between them. Germline-derived CDR1 and CDR2 are SGHNT and YYREEE (reference sequence). The CDR3 is made up of 13 amino acids. This CDR3 reads CASSPWGPDTQYF. Here the CDR3 DNA reads TGTGCCAGCAGCCCTTGGGGTCCAGATACGCAGTATTTT.

The chain employs TRBV24-1 and TRBJ2-3, with D uncertain. The CDR3 covers 13 residues. Germline V gene lookup returns CDR1 KGHDR and CDR2 SFDVKD. Trimming left V 4 bases short and J 9 bases short, with 13 bases between. The CDR3 DNA reads as TGTGCCACCAGTGACCGGAGAAGTGGCACGCAGTATTTT. The encoded protein is CATSDRRSGTQYF.

The rearrangement uses TRBV30 and TRBJ1-5, with 10 nucleotides matching TRBD1. This CDR3 has 14 amino acids. The germline V gene encodes CDR1 GTSNPN and CDR2 SVGIG (reference sequence). Trimming took 0 bases from V and 8 from J; bases not matched to a gene: 4. The CDR3 nucleotides are TGTGCCTGGAGTGTCGGGACAGGGGTAGAGCCCCAGCATTTT. Amino acids: CAWSVGTGVEPQHF.

The chain combines TRBV2 with TRBJ2-4, with D uncertain. The CDR3 is made up of 14 amino acids. CDR1 is SNHLY, CDR2 FYNNEI, per germline. V lost 6 bases and J 0 bases, leaving 9 bases between the germline ends. The CDR3 sequence is CASRDSLAKNIQYF. In DNA form, the CDR3 reads TGTGCCAGCAGAGACTCGCTAGCCAAAAACATTCAGTACTTC.

V is TRBV6-6 and J is TRBJ2-2, with 11 bases identical to TRBD2. CDR3 length: 20 residues. Trimming cost V 6 bases and J 4 bases; bases outside gene matches: 19. Germline V gives CDR1 MNHNY, CDR2 SVGAGI (reference sequence). The CDR3 nucleotides read TGTGCCAGCAGCCCCCATTTCACCGGGACTAGCGGAGGGCGCACCGGGGAGCTGTTTTTT. Its translation is CASSPHFTGTSGGRTGELFF.

This chain uses TRBV13 with TRBJ2-7; 10 bases are shared with TRBD1. The CDR3 has 15 residues. Germline lookup yields CDR1 PRHDT and CDR2 FYEKMQ (reference sequence). V trimming: 5 bases; J trimming: 2 bases; junction bases outside the gene matches: 6. Written as DNA, the CDR3 is TGTGCCAGCAGCGCCCGGGACAGGGGAACCTACGAGCAGTACTTC. This codes for CASSARDRGTYEQYF.

The chain has TRBV5-4 and TRBJ2-3, with D hard to call. The length of the CDR3 is 16 residues. The V gene's germline CDR1 is SGHNT and CDR2 YYREEE (reference sequence). Trimming cost V 0 bases and J 0 bases, with 11 bases left between them. The CDR3 here is CASSLGGISSTDTQYF. As DNA, the CDR3 is TGTGCCAGCAGCTTGGGTGGGATTTCTAGCACAGATACGCAGTATTTT. The variable domain in full, completed from reference TRBV5-4 and TRBJ2-3, reads ETGVTQSPTHLIKTRGQQVTLRCSSQSGHNTVSWYQQALGQGPQFIFQYYREEENGRGNFPPRFSGLQFPNYSSELNVNALELDDSALYLCASSLGGISSTDTQYFGPGTRLTVL.

The chain recombines TRBV10-3 with TRBJ2-3, with D possibly TRBD2 on 6 matching bases. Germline CDR1 reads ENHRY; CDR2 reads SYGVKD. The length of the CDR3 is 14 residues. Trimming removed 8 bases from V and 3 bases from J, with 15 bases in between. Here the CDR3 reads CAIAGSSGTDTQYF. CDR3 bases: TGTGCCATCGCGGGATCTAGTGGGACAGATACGCAGTATTTT.

The sample holds a few counts of this clone. This rearrangement joins TRBV21-1 to TRBJ2-4; the tabulated D call, TRBD2, remains unverified against the DNA. TRBV21-1 is classified as a pseudogene. The CDR3 covers 17 residues. CDR3 loop: CASSKGTAGLAKNIQYF. The CDR3 DNA sequence: TGTGCCAGCAGCAAAGGGACAGCGGGACTAGCCAAAAACATTCAGTACTTC.

This chain joins TRBV28 and TRBJ1-3; D is possibly TRBD1 (5 bases). The germline CDR1 and CDR2 sequences are MDHEN and SYDVKM. CDR3 length equals 16 residues. Deletions cut 3 bases from V and 0 bases from J, with 12 bases between. The CDR3 region is CASSFRDRISGNTIYF. The CDR3 nucleotides read TGTGCCAGCAGTTTTCGTGACAGAATCTCTGGAAACACCATATATTTT. The variable domain in full, completed from reference TRBV28 and TRBJ1-3, reads DVKVTQSSRYLVKRTGEKVFLECVQDMDHENMFWYRQDPGLGLRLIYFSYDVKMKEKGDIPEGYSVSREKKERFSLILESASTNQTSMYLCASSFRDRISGNTIYFGEGSWLTVV.

The chain combines TRBV19 with TRBJ1-5, with TRBD1 as a possible D gene (6 bases). This CDR3 has 14 residues. Per germline, CDR1 LNHDA and CDR2 SQIVND (reference sequence). V lost 1 base to trimming and J lost 3 bases, with 7 bases between them. The CDR3 sequence: CASSIGGPNQPQHF. The DNA of the CDR3 is TGTGCCAGTAGTATAGGGGGGCCCAATCAGCCCCAGCATTTT.

The chain recombines TRBV9 with TRBJ2-1; TRBD1 matches at 7 bases. J was trimmed by 0 bases and V by 7 bases; bases with no gene match: 10. This CDR3 contains 16 residues. Germline CDR1 is SGDLS and CDR2 is YYNGEE. DNA for the CDR3: TGTGCCAGCGCCCCCGGAGAGGGGGCCTCCTACAATGAGCAGTTCTTC. It encodes CASAPGEGASYNEQFF.

A single count supports this clone. This sequence joins TRBV2 and TRBJ2-3; D possibly uses TRBD1 or TRBD2 (5 bases each). V dropped 1 base and J dropped 4 bases, with 12 bases sitting between them. CDR3 size: 15 residues. Looked up from germline, CDR1 is SNHLY and CDR2 is FYNNEI. CDR3 residues: CASSEVFQGADTQYF. The CDR3 DNA reads as TGTGCCAGCAGTGAAGTGTTCCAGGGAGCAGATACGCAGTATTTT.

The chain is built from TRBV4-2 and TRBJ2-5; 10 nucleotides match TRBD2. The CDR3 runs to 17 residues. V dropped 0 bases and J dropped 5; count of bases not matched to a gene: 9. Looked up from germline, CDR1 is LGHNA and CDR2 is YNFKEQ. In nucleotides, the CDR3 is TGTGCCAGCAGCCAAGATACCCTAGCGGGAGTTTCGGAGACCCAGTACTTC. As protein: CASSQDTLAGVSETQYF.

The CDR3 region has the DNA TGTGCCCCGCGGAGGACTAGAATTCGTAATGAGCAGTTCTTC. Translated: CAPRRTRIRNEQFF. This sequence joins TRBV9 and TRBJ2-1; TRBD2 matches 7 bases. With V trimmed by 10 bases and J by 7 bases, 14 bases remained unmatched. The germline CDR1 and CDR2 sequences are SGDLS and YYNGEE. This CDR3 has 14 residues.

The V and J genes are TRBV6-2 or TRBV6-3 and TRBJ2-1; weak D call: TRBD2 (5 bases). Looked up from germline, CDR1 is MNHEY and CDR2 is SVGEGT. The germline V and J ends were trimmed by 0 bases and 8 bases, with 11 bases remaining between them. The CDR3 is 14 amino acids. The CDR3 protein is CASSYSQSGYEQFF. DNA of the CDR3: TGTGCCAGCAGTTACTCGCAGTCGGGATATGAGCAGTTCTTC.

This chain links TRBV5-1 with TRBJ1-2; 8 positions match TRBD1. The germline gives CDR1 SGHRS, CDR2 YFSETQ. Unmatched junction bases numbered 10, after V lost 6 bases and J lost 3 bases. The CDR3 is 15 amino acids. This CDR3 is CASNPTGQDHYGYTF. DNA of the CDR3: TGCGCCAGCAACCCAACGGGACAGGACCACTATGGCTACACCTTC.

CDR3 amino acids: CASSYSERAGQHF. The CDR3 DNA reads TGTGCCAGCAGTTACTCGGAACGGGCAGGTCAGCATTTT. The rearrangement joins TRBV6-2 or TRBV6-3 to TRBJ1-5; unclear D gene. In germline, CDR1 is MNHEY, CDR2 SVGEGT. V was pared by 0 bases and J by 13 bases, with 13 bases between. This CDR3 has 13 amino acids.

The rearrangement joins TRBV12-5 to TRBJ2-2; D perhaps matches TRBD1 (5 bases). V lost 1 base, J lost 2 bases, and 8 bases lay in between. This CDR3 comprises 15 residues. The V gene's germline CDR1 is LGHNT and CDR2 FRNRAP. This CDR3 is CASGLGQGNTGELFF. DNA of the CDR3: TGTGCTAGTGGTTTGGGGCAGGGTAACACCGGGGAGCTGTTTTTT. The variable domain in full, completed from reference TRBV12-5 and TRBJ2-2, reads DARVTQTPRHKVTEMGQEVTMRCQPILGHNTVFWYRQTMMQGLELLAYFRNRAPLDDSGMPKDRFSAEMPDATLATLKIQPSEPRDSAVYFCASGLGQGNTGELFFGEGSRLTVL.

The chain carries TRBV11-2 and TRBJ1-3; no definite D call. The germline V and J ends were trimmed by 5 bases and 4 bases, with 18 bases remaining between them. Per germline, CDR1 SGHAT and CDR2 FQNNGV. The CDR3 has 16 amino acids. DNA for the CDR3: TGTGCCAGCAGCCTAGGTGTCCGGTTCTCAGGAAACACCATATATTTT. This encodes CASSLGVRFSGNTIYF. The whole variable domain, remainder taken from reference TRBV11-2 and TRBJ1-3, is EAGVAQSPRYKIIEKRQSVAFWCNPISGHATLYWYQQILGQGPKLLIQFQNNGVVDDSQLPKDRFSAERLKGVDSTLKIQPAKLEDSAVYLCASSLGVRFSGNTIYFGEGSWLTVV.

The chain links TRBV9 to TRBJ2-7; a possible D gene is TRBD1 (6 bases). The CDR3 is 14 residues long. Trimming pared 4 bases from V and 0 bases from J, leaving 11 bases between. Germline lookup yields CDR1 SGDLS and CDR2 YYNGEE. CDR3 bases: TGTGCCAGCAGCCGGGGACAAAGCTCCTACGAGCAGTACTTC. Protein: CASSRGQSSYEQYF.

The rearrangement uses TRBV5-1 and TRBJ1-5; D is undetermined. Germline V CDR1 and CDR2: SGHRS, YFSETQ. The CDR3 has 16 residues. Trimming took 4 bases from V and 2 from J, leaving 16 bases between them. CDR3 in DNA: TGCGCCAGCAGCCTGCTGCCGACGGGAGGCAATCAGCCCCAGCATTTT. The encoded protein is CASSLLPTGGNQPQHF.

This chain joins TRBV4-1 and TRBJ2-2, with TRBD2 matching 7 bases. Trimming cost V 1 base and J 7 bases; bases outside gene matches: 12. The CDR3 totals 17 residues. From germline, CDR1 is MGHRA and CDR2 YSYEKL. The CDR3 loop is CASSQAEGGSYGGELFF. CDR3 coding DNA: TGCGCCAGCAGCCAAGCGGAGGGAGGGAGTTACGGCGGGGAGCTGTTTTTT.

The chain couples TRBV5-5 to TRBJ2-1; 7 bases align to TRBD1. Trimming cost V 4 bases and J 5 bases; bases outside gene matches: 12. The germline V gene has CDR1 SGHKS and CDR2 YYEKEE (reference sequence). This CDR3 is built from 16 residues. The CDR3 coding sequence is TGTGCCAGCAGCCACAGGGGTCCCACTCCCGACAATGAGCAGTTCTTC. It encodes CASSHRGPTPDNEQFF. The full variable domain, in which reference TRBV5-5 and TRBJ2-1 provide the parts outside the CDR3, is DAGVTQSPTHLIKTRGQQVTLRCSPISGHKSVSWYQQVLGQGPQFIFQYYEKEERGRGNFPDRFSARQFPNYSSELNVNALLLGDSALYLCASSHRGPTPDNEQFFGPGTRLTVL.